This TCR beta chain was obtained from a study of identical twins. Points from the study as a whole: A cross-sectional statistical analysis, not follow-up of the same donors, supported the conclusions. Out-of-frame alpha sequences common to twins were enriched for low generation probability.

Turning to this clonotype: Its antigen is unidentified.

cDNA carried unique molecular identifiers, and a universal primer site was added by template switching. TCRdb reanalysed the 5' RACE reads using MiXCR and keeps one entry per CDR3 protein. There are about 890,000 distinct CDR3 sequences in the sample; roughly 12% occur only once, and under 2% lies in the top ten. This sample was also put to use in a study of yellow fever vaccine responses in identical twins. That work adds: Reportedly, the T cell response mounted by twins to vaccine seemed partly convergent, partly personalized.

The origin of this receptor is a woman younger than 35 in good health. Sequenced material: PBMCs.

Here the CDR3 DNA reads TGTGCCAGCAGTTTAGAGAGACGCGTGCAGTTCTTC. Protein product: CASSLERRVQFF. The chain couples TRBV12-3 or TRBV12-4 to TRBJ2-1; D is unclear. V lost 1 base and J lost 12, with 10 bases in between. The length of the CDR3 is 12 residues.